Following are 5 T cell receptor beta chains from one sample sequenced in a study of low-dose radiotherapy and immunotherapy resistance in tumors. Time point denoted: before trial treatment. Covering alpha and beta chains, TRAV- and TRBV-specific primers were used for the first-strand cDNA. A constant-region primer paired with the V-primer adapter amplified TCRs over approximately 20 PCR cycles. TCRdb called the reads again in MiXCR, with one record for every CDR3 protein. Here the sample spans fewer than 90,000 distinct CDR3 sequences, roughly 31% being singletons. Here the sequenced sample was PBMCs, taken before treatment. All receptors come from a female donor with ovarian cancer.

CDR3 sequence reads: CASSPRPRAPRDEQYF. DNA for the CDR3: TGTGCCAGCAGCCCTCGCCCGCGGGCCCCTCGGGACGAGCAGTACTTC. The J gene is TRBJ2-7, the V gene TRBV5-6, with TRBD2 as a possible D gene (5 bases). Trimming removed 4 bases at V and 5 bases at J, with 22 bases between. The CDR3 sequence is 16 residues long. Germline assignment: CDR1 SGHDT and CDR2 YYEEEE.

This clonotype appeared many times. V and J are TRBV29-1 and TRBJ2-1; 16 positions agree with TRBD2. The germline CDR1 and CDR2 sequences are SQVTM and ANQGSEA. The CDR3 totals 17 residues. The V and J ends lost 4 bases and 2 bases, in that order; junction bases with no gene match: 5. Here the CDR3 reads CSVAGTSGGAPYNEQFF. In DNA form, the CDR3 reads TGCAGCGTTGCCGGGACTAGCGGGGGGGCCCCCTACAATGAGCAGTTCTTC.

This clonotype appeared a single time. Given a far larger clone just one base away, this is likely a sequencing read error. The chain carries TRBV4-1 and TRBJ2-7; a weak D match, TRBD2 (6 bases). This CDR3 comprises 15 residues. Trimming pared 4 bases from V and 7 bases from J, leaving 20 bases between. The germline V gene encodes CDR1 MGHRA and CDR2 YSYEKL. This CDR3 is CASSPWEDSYNEQYF. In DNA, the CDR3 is TGCGCCAGCAGCCCATGGGAGGACTCCTACAATGAGCAGTACTTC.

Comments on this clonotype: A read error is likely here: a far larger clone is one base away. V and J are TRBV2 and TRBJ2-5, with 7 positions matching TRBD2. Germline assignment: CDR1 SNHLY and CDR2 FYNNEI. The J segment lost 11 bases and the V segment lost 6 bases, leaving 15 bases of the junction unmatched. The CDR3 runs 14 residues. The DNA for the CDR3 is TGTGCCAGCAGACGGGGAGGGCCGGGGGATGAGCAGTACTTC. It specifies CASRRGGPGDEQYF.

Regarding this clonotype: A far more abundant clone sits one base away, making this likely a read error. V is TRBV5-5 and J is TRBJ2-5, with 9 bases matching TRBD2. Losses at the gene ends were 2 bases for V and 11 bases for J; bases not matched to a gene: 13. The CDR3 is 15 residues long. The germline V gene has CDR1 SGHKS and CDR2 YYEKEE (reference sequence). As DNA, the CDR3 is TGTGCCAGCAGCTTTGGCGGGGGGGCCGTCGATGAGCAGTACTTC. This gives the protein CASSFGGGAVDEQYF.